These T cell receptor beta chains were read from a single sample in a study of cytomegalovirus exposure and HLA in healthy donors. Clones were sequenced by immunoSEQ multiplex PCR, and TCRdb holds only the in-frame ones, with some missing. The sample lists approximately 160,000 clones, approximately 84% occurring once. What was sequenced was PBMCs. The source is a boy between 2 and 10 years old in good health and CMV-seronegative. Both conserved end residues are part of each CDR3. The order of the fields is clone size, J gene, D gene, V gene, CDR3 length, CDR3 protein, CDR3 DNA. A D gene is named only where the DNA matches it firmly. Rows may omit the clone size; those that give it use once, few, many or a size class.

once TRBJ2-2 NA TRBV10-1 17 CASSANLANANTGELFF TGCGCCAGCTCCGCGAATCTAGCGAACGCGAACACCGGGGAGCTGTTTTTT
NA TRBJ2-1 TRBD2 TRBV19 17 CATTPRSGRTSYNEQFF TGTGCCACCACCCCCAGGAGCGGGAGGACATCCTACAATGAGCAGTTCTTC
NA TRBJ1-2 TRBD1 TRBV7-9 17 CASSWDRGVVAENGYTF TGTGCCAGCAGTTGGGACAGGGGAGTAGTCGCGGAGAATGGCTACACCTTC
NA TRBJ1-1 NA TRBV5-1 13 CASSLQGNTEAFF TGCGCCAGCAGCTTGCAGGGGAACACTGAAGCTTTCTTT
NA TRBJ1-5 NA TRBV27 14 CASSLAGEGQPQHF TGTGCCAGCAGTTTGGCAGGGGAGGGTCAGCCCCAGCATTTT
once TRBJ1-2 TRBD1 TRBV15 13 CATSPRDRDGYTF TGTGCCACCAGCCCCCGGGACAGGGATGGCTACACCTTC
NA TRBJ2-1 NA TRBV19 14 CASSKTDSYNEQFF TGTGCCAGTAGTAAGACAGACTCCTACAATGAGCAGTTCTTC
NA TRBJ2-7 NA TRBV6-1 13 CASSENEDYEQYF TGTGCCAGCAGTGAAAATGAGGACTACGAGCAGTACTTC
NA TRBJ1-2 TRBD1 TRBV7-9 16 CASSPITGTDYYGYTF TGTGCCAGCAGCCCAATTACCGGGACAGACTACTATGGCTACACCTTC
NA TRBJ2-7 NA TRBV12-5 15 CASGLPTRDTYEQYF TGTGCTAGTGGTTTGCCGACCAGGGACACCTACGAGCAGTACTTC
NA TRBJ2-1 TRBD1 TRBV28 12 CATKTGLNEQFF TGTGCCACCAAGACAGGGTTAAATGAGCAGTTCTTC
few TRBJ2-7 NA TRBV30 13 CAWSVLGVYEQYF TGTGCCTGGAGTGTACTCGGAGTATACGAGCAGTACTTC
NA TRBJ2-7 TRBD1 TRBV6-5 14 CASSYNRGNYEQYF TGTGCCAGCAGTTACAACAGGGGGAATTACGAGCAGTACTTC
NA TRBJ2-7 NA TRBV27 13 CASSFDSSYEQYF TGTGCCAGCAGTTTTGACAGCTCCTACGAGCAGTACTTC
few TRBJ1-5 NA TRBV6-1 13 CASSLVPEQPQHF TGTGCCAGCAGTTTAGTGCCCGAGCAGCCCCAGCATTTT
NA TRBJ2-2 NA TRBV5-1 14 CASLGGVNTGELFF TGCGCCAGTCTGGGGGGAGTAAACACCGGGGAGCTGTTTTTT
NA TRBJ1-4 TRBD1 TRBV5-1 19 CASSPAVRGPDTTNEKLFF TGCGCCAGCAGCCCGGCGGTCAGGGGGCCCGATACAACTAATGAAAAACTGTTTTTT
NA TRBJ2-5 TRBD1 TRBV27 16 CASSLYHRGRQETQYF TGTGCCAGCAGTTTATATCACAGGGGGAGGCAAGAGACCCAGTACTTC
NA TRBJ2-3 TRBD2 TRBV5-1 16 CASSGRAGGKTDTQYF TGCGCCAGCAGCGGAAGAGCGGGAGGAAAGACAGATACGCAGTATTTT
NA TRBJ1-1 TRBD1 TRBV5-1 15 CASSSTGQGYTEAFF TGCGCCAGCAGCTCAACGGGACAGGGCTATACTGAAGCTTTCTTT
NA TRBJ1-1 TRBD1 TRBV27 14 CASSRDRANTEAFF TGTGCCAGCAGTCGGGACAGGGCAAACACTGAAGCTTTCTTT
few TRBJ1-4 TRBD1 TRBV19 15 CASSLRQGWIKKLFF TGTGCCAGTAGTTTAAGACAGGGGTGGATCAAGAAACTGTTTTTT
once TRBJ2-3 NA TRBV5-1 17 CASSLTRGGTITDTQYF TGCGCCAGCAGCTTGACCCGTGGAGGGACCATCACAGATACGCAGTATTTT
NA TRBJ2-7 NA TRBV2 12 CASRGQSYEQYF TGTGCCAGCAGAGGACAGTCCTACGAGCAGTACTTC
NA TRBJ2-7 NA TRBV9 14 CASSPLVRGYEQYF TGTGCCAGCAGCCCCCTTGTACGGGGCTACGAGCAGTACTTC
NA TRBJ1-2 NA TRBV10-3 13 CAISDLSDYGYTF TGTGCCATCAGTGATCTGAGTGACTATGGCTACACCTTC
once TRBJ2-7 NA TRBV5-1 16 CASSLAEDWAFYEQYF TGCGCCAGCAGCTTGGCGGAGGACTGGGCCTTTTACGAGCAGTACTTC
NA TRBJ2-2 NA TRBV6-7 15 CASHPVRGAPGELFF TGTGCCAGCCATCCTGTTCGGGGGGCCCCCGGGGAGCTGTTTTTT
NA TRBJ1-1 NA TRBV5-1 14 CASSSRGGSTEAFF TGCGCCAGCAGCTCTCGGGGGGGGAGCACTGAAGCTTTCTTT
NA TRBJ2-5 NA TRBV20-1 11 CSAARGETQYF TGCAGTGCGGCGAGGGGGGAGACCCAGTACTTC
NA TRBJ1-2 NA TRBV28 15 CASSFSDRSSYGYTF TGTGCCAGCAGTTTCTCTGACAGGAGTAGTTATGGCTACACCTTC
NA TRBJ2-1 NA TRBV7-2 14 CASSLARAYNEQFF TGTGCCAGCAGCTTAGCTCGCGCATACAATGAGCAGTTCTTC
NA TRBJ2-5 NA TRBV13 12 CASSLSAETQYF TGTGCCAGCAGCTTAAGTGCGGAGACCCAGTACTTC
few TRBJ1-2 TRBD1 TRBV27 13 CATSGGPNYGYTF TGTGCCACCTCAGGGGGCCCTAACTATGGCTACACCTTC
NA TRBJ2-7 NA TRBV5-4 15 CASSVGHPSSYEQYF TGTGCCAGCAGCGTCGGACACCCATCCTCCTACGAGCAGTACTTC
few TRBJ1-2 NA TRBV4-1 15 CASSQDSSGADGYTF TGCGCCAGCAGCCAAGATTCATCAGGGGCCGATGGCTACACCTTC
NA TRBJ2-1 TRBD1 TRBV5-1 16 CASSSRQGAPYNEQFF TGCGCCAGCAGCTCTAGACAGGGGGCCCCGTACAATGAGCAGTTCTTC
NA TRBJ1-2 NA TRBV7-9 14 CASSLEGSVYGYTF TGTGCCAGCAGCTTAGAGGGGTCGGTTTATGGCTACACCTTC
NA TRBJ2-5 TRBD2 TRBV28 14 CASSSSGRLETQYF TGTGCCAGCAGTTCAAGCGGGAGGCTGGAGACCCAGTACTTC
NA TRBJ2-7 TRBD1 TRBV13 15 CASSLTGQVPYEQYF TGTGCCAGCAGCCTCACGGGACAGGTACCCTACGAGCAGTACTTC
NA TRBJ2-1 TRBD2 TRBV4-2 16 CASSQDAQRGVARQFF TGTGCCAGCAGCCAAGATGCCCAGCGGGGGGTTGCGCGGCAGTTCTTC
NA TRBJ2-2 TRBD2 TRBV6-6 16 CASSYPSGRGTGELFF TGTGCCAGCAGTTACCCTAGCGGGAGAGGTACCGGGGAGCTGTTTTTT
NA TRBJ2-5 NA TRBV25-1 10 CASRSETQYF TGTGCCAGCCGTTCGGAGACCCAGTACTTC
NA TRBJ1-2 NA TRBV6-1 16 CASSEEPPGHLYGYTF TGTGCCAGCAGTGAAGAACCCCCGGGACACCTCTATGGCTACACCTTC
NA TRBJ1-1 NA TRBV7-3 13 CASSLFRGAEAFF TGTGCCAGCAGCTTATTCAGGGGAGCTGAAGCTTTCTTT
NA TRBJ2-1 NA TRBV6-4 14 CASSESRAPNEQFF TGTGCCAGCAGTGAGTCGAGAGCCCCTAATGAGCAGTTCTTC
NA TRBJ1-1 NA TRBV9 15 CASSVDQGLNTEAFF TGTGCCAGCAGCGTAGATCAGGGGCTGAACACTGAAGCTTTCTTT
NA TRBJ2-7 TRBD1 TRBV10-3 16 CAISESRDRVPYEQYF TGTGCCATCAGTGAGTCGCGGGACAGGGTTCCCTACGAGCAGTACTTC
NA TRBJ2-3 NA TRBV6-5 14 CASSYGGDTETQYF TGTGCCAGCAGTTACGGGGGCGACACAGAGACGCAGTATTTT
NA TRBJ1-1 TRBD1 TRBV19 16 CASSIAPGQGNTEAFF TGTGCCAGTAGTATAGCTCCGGGACAGGGAAACACTGAAGCTTTCTTT
NA TRBJ1-2 TRBD1 TRBV15 15 CATSRRQGADYGYTF TGTGCCACCAGCCGTCGACAGGGGGCCGACTATGGCTACACCTTC
NA TRBJ2-5 NA TRBV15 14 CATTGGSRGETQYF TGTGCCACCACCGGGGGATCGAGGGGAGAGACCCAGTACTTC
NA TRBJ1-1 NA TRBV7-3 14 CASSFSLVNTEAFF TGTGCCAGCAGCTTCTCACTTGTCAACACTGAAGCTTTCTTT
NA TRBJ2-7 TRBD2 TRBV2 16 CASSDPGLAEPYEQYF TGTGCCAGCAGTGACCCGGGACTAGCGGAGCCGTACGAGCAGTACTTC
NA TRBJ1-4 NA TRBV7-9 14 CASSLWQGNEKLFF TGTGCCAGCAGCTTATGGCAGGGTAATGAAAAACTGTTTTTT
NA TRBJ2-7 TRBD1 TRBV6-5 15 CASSSQGASGYEQYF TGTGCCAGCAGTTCACAGGGGGCTTCAGGTTACGAGCAGTACTTC
NA TRBJ2-7 TRBD2 TRBV19 15 CASSQLAGESYEQYF TGTGCCAGTAGTCAACTAGCGGGAGAGTCCTACGAGCAGTACTTC
NA TRBJ2-7 TRBD2 TRBV5-6 18 CASSSTVRLGLAENEQYF TGTGCCAGCAGCTCGACAGTTCGATTAGGACTAGCTGAGAACGAGCAGTACTTC
few TRBJ2-2 NA TRBV11-2 15 CASSQTMVLSGELFF TGTGCCAGCAGCCAGACAATGGTGTTATCCGGGGAGCTGTTTTTT
few TRBJ2-3 TRBD2 TRBV19 19 CASSGSVAGGHPSTDTQYF TGTGCCAGTAGTGGATCGGTAGCGGGAGGTCACCCTAGCACAGATACGCAGTATTTT